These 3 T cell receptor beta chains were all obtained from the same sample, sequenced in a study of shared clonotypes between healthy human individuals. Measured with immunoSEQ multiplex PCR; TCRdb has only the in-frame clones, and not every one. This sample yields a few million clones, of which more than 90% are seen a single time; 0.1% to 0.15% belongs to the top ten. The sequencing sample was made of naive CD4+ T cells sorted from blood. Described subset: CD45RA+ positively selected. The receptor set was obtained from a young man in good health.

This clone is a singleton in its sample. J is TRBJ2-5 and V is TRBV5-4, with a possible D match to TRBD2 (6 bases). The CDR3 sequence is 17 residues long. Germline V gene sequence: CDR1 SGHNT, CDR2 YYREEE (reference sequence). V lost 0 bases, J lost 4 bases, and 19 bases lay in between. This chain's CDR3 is CASSLAGRLAGPETQYF. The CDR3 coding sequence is TGTGCCAGCAGCTTGGCTGGGCGGCTGGCGGGGCCAGAGACCCAGTACTTC.

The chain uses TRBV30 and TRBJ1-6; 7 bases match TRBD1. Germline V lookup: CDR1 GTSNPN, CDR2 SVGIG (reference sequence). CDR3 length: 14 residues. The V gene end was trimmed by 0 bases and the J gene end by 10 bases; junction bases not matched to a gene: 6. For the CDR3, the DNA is TGTGCCTGGAGTGTAGAGACAGGGACATCACCCCTCCACTTT. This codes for CAWSVETGTSPLHF.

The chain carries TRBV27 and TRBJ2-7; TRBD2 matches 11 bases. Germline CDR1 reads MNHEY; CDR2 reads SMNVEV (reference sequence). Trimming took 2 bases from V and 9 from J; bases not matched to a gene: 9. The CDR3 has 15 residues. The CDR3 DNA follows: TGTGCCAGCAGTTTAGTGGCTAGCGGGAGGCGGAGGCAGTACTTC. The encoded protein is CASSLVASGRRRQYF.